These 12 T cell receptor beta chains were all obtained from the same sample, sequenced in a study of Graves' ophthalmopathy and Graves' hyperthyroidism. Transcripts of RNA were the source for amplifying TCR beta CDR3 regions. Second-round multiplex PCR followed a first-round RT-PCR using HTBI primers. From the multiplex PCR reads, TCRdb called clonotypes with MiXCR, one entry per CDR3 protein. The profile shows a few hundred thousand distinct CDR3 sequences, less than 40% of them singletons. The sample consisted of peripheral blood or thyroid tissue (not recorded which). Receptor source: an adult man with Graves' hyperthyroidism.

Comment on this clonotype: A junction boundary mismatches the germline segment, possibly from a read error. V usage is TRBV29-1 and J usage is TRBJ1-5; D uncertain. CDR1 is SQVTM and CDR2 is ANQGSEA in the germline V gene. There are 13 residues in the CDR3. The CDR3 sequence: CSVEGNSNQPQHF. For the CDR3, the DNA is TGCAGCGTAGAAGGGAATAGCAATCAGCCCCAGCATTTT.

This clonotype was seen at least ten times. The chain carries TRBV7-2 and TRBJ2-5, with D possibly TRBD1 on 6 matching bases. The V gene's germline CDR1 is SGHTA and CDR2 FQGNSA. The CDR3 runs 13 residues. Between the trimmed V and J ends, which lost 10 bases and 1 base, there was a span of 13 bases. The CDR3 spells CATATGPQETQYF. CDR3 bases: TGTGCCACCGCAACAGGGCCCCAAGAGACCCAGTACTTC.

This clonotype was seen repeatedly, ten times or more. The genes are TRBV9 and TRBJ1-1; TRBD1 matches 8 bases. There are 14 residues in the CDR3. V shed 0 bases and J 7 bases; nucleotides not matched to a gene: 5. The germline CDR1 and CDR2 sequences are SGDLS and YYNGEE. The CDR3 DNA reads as TGTGCCAGCAGCGTAGACCAGGGGGCAGGTGAAGCTTTCTTT. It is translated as CASSVDQGAGEAFF. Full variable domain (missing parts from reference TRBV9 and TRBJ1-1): DSGVTQTPKHLITATGQRVTLRCSPRSGDLSVYWYQQSLDQGLQFLIQYYNGEERAKGNILERFSAQQFPDLHSELNLSSLELGDSALYFCASSVDQGAGEAFFGQGTRLTVV.

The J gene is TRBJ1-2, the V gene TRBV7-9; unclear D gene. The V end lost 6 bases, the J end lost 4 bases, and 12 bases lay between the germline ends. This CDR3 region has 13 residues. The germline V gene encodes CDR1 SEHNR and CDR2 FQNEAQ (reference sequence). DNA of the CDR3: TGTGCCAGCAGTGATCCCCACGTCTATGGCTACACCTTC. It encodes CASSDPHVYGYTF.

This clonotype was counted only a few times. The CDR3 DNA is TGTGCCAGTAGTTTACCCCGGGGGAATACTGAAGCTTTCTTT. As protein: CASSLPRGNTEAFF. The genes are TRBV19 and TRBJ1-1, with a weak D call TRBD1 (5 bases). V lost 5 bases, J lost 5 bases, and 15 bases lay in between. This CDR3 contains 14 residues. Germline-derived CDR1 and CDR2 are LNHDA and SQIVND (reference sequence).

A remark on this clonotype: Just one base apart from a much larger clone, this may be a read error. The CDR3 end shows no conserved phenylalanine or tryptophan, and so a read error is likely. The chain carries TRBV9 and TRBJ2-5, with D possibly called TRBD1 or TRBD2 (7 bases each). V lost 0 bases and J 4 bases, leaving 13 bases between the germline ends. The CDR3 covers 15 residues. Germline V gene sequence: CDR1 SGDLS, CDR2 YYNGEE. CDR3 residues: CASSVAGGGGETQYS. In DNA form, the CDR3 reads TGTGCCAGCAGCGTAGCAGGGGGAGGGGGAGAGACCCAGTACTCC.

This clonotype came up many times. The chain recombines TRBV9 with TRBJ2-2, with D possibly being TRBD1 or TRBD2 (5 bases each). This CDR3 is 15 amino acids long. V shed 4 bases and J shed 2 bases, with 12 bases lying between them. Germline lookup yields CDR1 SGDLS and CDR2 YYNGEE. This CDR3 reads CASSLRDGNTGELFF. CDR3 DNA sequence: TGTGCCAGCAGCCTGAGGGACGGAAACACCGGGGAGCTGTTTTTT.

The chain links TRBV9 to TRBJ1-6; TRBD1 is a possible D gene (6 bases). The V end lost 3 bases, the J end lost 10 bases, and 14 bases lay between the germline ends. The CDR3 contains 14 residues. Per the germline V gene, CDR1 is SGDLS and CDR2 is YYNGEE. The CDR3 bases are TGTGCCAGCAGCGCTACAGGGCAGGGGTCACCCCTCCACTTT. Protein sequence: CASSATGQGSPLHF.

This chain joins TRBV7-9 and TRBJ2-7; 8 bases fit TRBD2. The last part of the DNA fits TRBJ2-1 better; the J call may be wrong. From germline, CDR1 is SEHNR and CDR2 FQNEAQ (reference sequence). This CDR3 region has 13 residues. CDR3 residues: CASSPGTSNEQFF. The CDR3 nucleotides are TGTGCCAGCAGCCCCGGGACTAGCAATGAGCAGTTCTTC.

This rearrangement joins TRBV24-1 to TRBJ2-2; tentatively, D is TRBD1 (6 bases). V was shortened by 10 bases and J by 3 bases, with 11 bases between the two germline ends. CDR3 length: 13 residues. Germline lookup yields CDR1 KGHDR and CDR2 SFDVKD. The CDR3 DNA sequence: TGTGCCACGCAGGGGCCGGACACCGGGGAGCTGTTTTTT. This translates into CATQGPDTGELFF.

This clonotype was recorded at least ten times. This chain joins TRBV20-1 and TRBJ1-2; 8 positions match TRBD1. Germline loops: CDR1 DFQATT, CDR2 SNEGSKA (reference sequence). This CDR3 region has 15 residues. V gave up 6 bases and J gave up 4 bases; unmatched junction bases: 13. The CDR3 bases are TGCAGTGCGGCTCCGGGCAGGGGGCGGGTCTATGGCTACACCTTC. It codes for CSAAPGRGRVYGYTF.

The CDR3 nucleotides read TGTGCCAGCAGCACCGGGACTAGCGGGGGGAATGGGGAGACCCAGCATTTT. It encodes CASSTGTSGGNGETQHF. V usage is TRBV7-3 and J usage is TRBJ1-5; TRBD1 might be the D (5 bases). Germline V gene data show CDR1 as SGHTA and CDR2 as FQGTGA. Deletions cut 5 bases from V and 11 bases from J, with 28 bases between. The CDR3 covers 17 residues.